Listed here are 29 T cell receptor beta chains from one sample, sequenced in a study of shared clonotypes between healthy human individuals (dated by TCRdb to 2020 to 2021). The library came from the immunoSEQ multiplex PCR assay. This immuneACCESS table, as held by TCRdb, lists in-frame sequences with V and J called but not all clones. Of the missing ones, under half trace to an unresolved V gene in checked studies; the others have no known cause. Counted in this sample were about 2.3 million clones; around 92% of them appeared once. The ten largest clonotypes hold roughly 0.34% of the sample. Sequenced sample: naive CD4+ T cells from PBMCs. Explained via the paper, the cell subset or site label denotes: CD45RA+ positively selected. These receptors were taken from a man aged 18 to 35 in good health. Some clones in this sample may be carry-over from other donors' samples.

This clone was recorded once. This rearrangement joins TRBV5-4 to TRBJ2-1; 7 positions match TRBD2. This CDR3 is 15 amino acids long. The J segment lost 6 bases and the V segment lost 0 bases, leaving 6 bases of the junction unmatched. Looked up from germline, CDR1 is SGHNT and CDR2 is YYREEE (reference sequence). The CDR3 loop reads CASSLGGGPLNEQFF. Here the CDR3 DNA reads TGTGCCAGCAGCTTGGGGGGAGGGCCCCTCAATGAGCAGTTCTTC.

J is TRBJ2-7 and V is TRBV7-9; 7 bases match TRBD2. This CDR3 has 13 residues. Germline lookup yields CDR1 SEHNR and CDR2 FQNEAQ (reference sequence). The V and J ends lost 5 bases and 6 bases, in that order; junction bases with no gene match: 7. Here the CDR3 reads CASSPMGGAEQYF. The CDR3 DNA sequence: TGTGCCAGCAGCCCGATGGGAGGGGCCGAGCAGTACTTC.

Written as DNA, the CDR3 is TGCGCCAGCAGCCTAGGGACTAGCGGGAGGGCCTTGGTCTACGAGCAGTACTTC. Residues: CASSLGTSGRALVYEQYF. This chain connects TRBV5-1 to TRBJ2-7; TRBD2 agrees at 16 bases. The J segment lost 3 bases and the V segment lost 4 bases, leaving 10 bases of the junction unmatched. CDR1 and CDR2 from the germline V gene are SGHRS and YFSETQ. The CDR3 has 18 amino acids. Full variable domain (remainder filled in from reference TRBV5-1 and TRBJ2-7): KAGVTQTPRYLIKTRGQQVTLSCSPISGHRSVSWYQQTPGQGLQFLFEYFSETQRNKGNFPGRFSGRQFSNSRSEMNVSTLELGDSALYLCASSLGTSGRALVYEQYFGPGTRLTVT.

The chain employs TRBV6-5 and TRBJ2-7; D unclear. V was cut by 6 bases and J by 2 bases, with 14 bases left in between. There are 14 residues in the CDR3. Germline CDR1 and CDR2: MNHEY and SVGAGI. DNA of the CDR3: TGTGCCAGCAGGCCCGCGGCCAGTACCTACGAGCAGTACTTC. Encoded protein: CASRPAASTYEQYF.

V is TRBV28 and J is TRBJ1-5; possibly TRBD1 for D (5 bases). This CDR3 contains 14 residues. Looked up from germline, CDR1 is MDHEN and CDR2 is SYDVKM. The V end lost 3 bases, the J end lost 7 bases, and 13 bases lay between the germline ends. Here the CDR3 DNA reads TGTGCCAGCAGTTTGGGGACTCGGGAACAGCCCCAGCATTTT. Translated: CASSLGTREQPQHF.

For the CDR3, the DNA is TGCAGCGTTCTAGCGGCTACCGGCTACGAGCAGTACTTC. Residues: CSVLAATGYEQYF. J is TRBJ2-7 and V is TRBV29-1; 7 bases match TRBD2. The CDR3 covers 13 residues. The J segment lost 3 bases and the V segment lost 5 bases, leaving 7 bases of the junction unmatched. Germline CDR1 is SQVTM and CDR2 is ANQGSEA.

This chain connects TRBV5-4 to TRBJ2-2; 7 bases are shared with TRBD2. Trimming cost V 0 bases and J 9 bases; bases outside gene matches: 8. The CDR3 has 15 residues. Germline CDR1 reads SGHNT; CDR2 reads YYREEE (reference sequence). The CDR3 is CASSLDQTGGRELFF. The CDR3 region has the DNA TGTGCCAGCAGCTTGGACCAGACGGGAGGAAGGGAGCTGTTTTTT.

This clone was seen a few times. This sample also contains other DNA sequences that code for the same CDR3. This chain joins TRBV19 and TRBJ1-1; no firm D call. Germline CDR1 is LNHDA and CDR2 is SQIVND (reference sequence). This CDR3 has 13 amino acids. The V and J ends lost 0 bases and 1 base respectively, with 3 bases between them. CDR3 sequence (DNA): TGTGCCAGTAGTATAGATACGAACACTGAAGCTTTCTTT. Its protein product is CASSIDTNTEAFF.

The chain is built from TRBV4-1 and TRBJ2-3, with D maybe TRBD1 (5 bases). Germline CDR1 is MGHRA and CDR2 is YSYEKL. The CDR3 has 14 amino acids. V was trimmed by 4 bases and J by 6 bases, leaving 14 bases between them. CDR3 region: CASSPIGVRDTQYF. In DNA form, the CDR3 reads TGCGCCAGCAGCCCGATAGGGGTGAGGGATACGCAGTATTTT.

Of note for this clone: The same CDR3 also results from other DNA sequences found in this sample. The V call is TRBV7-2, the J call TRBJ1-4, with D unclear. In germline, CDR1 is SGHTA, CDR2 FQGNSA. Trimming shortened V by 0 bases and J by 0 bases, and 5 bases separated the two germline ends. This CDR3 is built from 15 residues. The CDR3 coding sequence is TGTGCCAGCAGCTTAGCGTCCACAACTAATGAAAAACTGTTTTTT. Its translation is CASSLASTTNEKLFF. The variable domain in full, completed from reference TRBV7-2 and TRBJ1-4, reads GAGVSQSPSNKVTEKGKDVELRCDPISGHTALYWYRQSLGQGLEFLIYFQGNSAPDKSGLPSDRFSAERTGGSVSTLTIQRTQQEDSAVYLCASSLASTTNEKLFFGSGTQLSVL.

The rearrangement uses TRBV11-2 and TRBJ2-3, with a possible D match to TRBD1 (7 bases). V was clipped by 0 bases and J by 6 bases, with 10 bases between them. This CDR3 has 14 residues. Germline lookup yields CDR1 SGHAT and CDR2 FQNNGV. CDR3 sequence reads: CASSLDQGGDTQYF. The CDR3 coding sequence is TGTGCCAGCAGCTTAGACCAGGGGGGTGATACGCAGTATTTT.

Notes on this clone: A read error may account for a junction end that differs from germline. V is TRBV18 and J is TRBJ1-1; D is ambiguous. Germline-derived CDR1 and CDR2 are KGHSH and LQKENI. This CDR3 comprises 13 residues. The CDR3 loop is CASSTAENTEAFF. The CDR3 DNA reads as TGTGCTAGCTCCACGGCGGAGAACACTGAAGCTTTCTTT. The full variable domain, its missing parts supplied by reference TRBV18 and TRBJ1-1, is NAGVMQNPRHLVRRRGQEARLRCSPMKGHSHVYWYRQLPEEGLKFMVYLQKENIIDESGMPKERFSAEFPKEGPSILRIQQVVRGDSAAYFCASSTAENTEAFFGQGTRLTVV.

The genes are TRBV19 and TRBJ2-1; 8 positions match TRBD2. Germline CDR1 LNHDA, CDR2 SQIVND (reference sequence). The CDR3 is 14 residues long. V shed 7 bases and J 8 bases; nucleotides not matched to a gene: 10. The CDR3 region is CASTLWAGGHEQFF. The DNA of the CDR3 is TGTGCCAGTACCCTTTGGGCGGGAGGTCATGAGCAGTTCTTC.

The gene calls are TRBV6-5 and TRBJ2-7; 7 nucleotides align to TRBD2. The CDR3 has 13 amino acids. Germline-derived CDR1 and CDR2 are MNHEY and SVGAGI. V lost 5 bases and J lost 0; bases outside the gene matches: 1. The CDR3 DNA follows: TGTGCCAGCAGTAGCGGGAACTCCTACGAGCAGTACTTC. As protein: CASSSGNSYEQYF.

The CDR3 here is CASSTNRGQGYTF. The CDR3 DNA reads TGTGCCAGCAGCACCAACAGGGGGCAAGGCTACACCTTC. The chain employs TRBV7-3 and TRBJ1-2, with TRBD1 matching over 9 bases. The V and J ends lost 5 bases and 8 bases, in that order; junction bases with no gene match: 6. The germline gives CDR1 SGHTA, CDR2 FQGTGA. The CDR3 sequence is 13 residues long.

The chain uses TRBV18 and TRBJ2-7, with unresolved D. The CDR3 is made up of 14 amino acids. V lost 2 bases and J lost 7, with 15 bases in between. The germline V gene encodes CDR1 KGHSH and CDR2 LQKENI. CDR3 sequence: CASSPGSGAREQYF. The DNA of the CDR3 is TGTGCCAGCTCACCAGGTTCTGGAGCTCGGGAGCAGTACTTC.

V gene TRBV9 combines with J gene TRBJ2-3; D is unclear. Germline V gene sequence: CDR1 SGDLS, CDR2 YYNGEE. This CDR3 has 11 residues. V was trimmed by 0 bases and J by 12 bases, leaving 8 bases between them. The CDR3 region has the DNA TGTGCCAGCAGCGTAGGAGGAGTTCAGTATTTT. Protein: CASSVGGVQYF.

This chain connects TRBV27 to TRBJ2-3; possibly TRBD1 or TRBD2 for D (5 bases each). The CDR3 runs to 17 residues. Trimming pared 10 bases from V and 0 bases from J, leaving 23 bases between. Germline V gene data show CDR1 as MNHEY and CDR2 as SMNVEV (reference sequence). CDR3 amino acids: CATSEGRSALSTDTQYF. The DNA for the CDR3 is TGTGCCACCTCCGAGGGACGGAGTGCGCTTAGCACAGATACGCAGTATTTT.

The chain is built from TRBV6-1 and TRBJ1-5; perhaps TRBD1 as D (6 bases). The ends were cut back, 1 base at V and 5 bases at J, with 9 bases in the middle. CDR3 length: 14 amino acids. Germline lookup yields CDR1 MNHNS and CDR2 SASEGT. The CDR3 bases are TGTGCCAGCAGTGAAGGGGGACAAGATCAGCCCCAGCATTTT. This encodes CASSEGGQDQPQHF.

The chain carries TRBV5-1 and TRBJ1-1; no reliable D call. Germline loops: CDR1 SGHRS, CDR2 YFSETQ. V was trimmed by 4 bases and J by 1 base, leaving 11 bases between them. The CDR3 sequence is 14 residues long. In DNA form, the CDR3 reads TGCGCCAGCAGCCCCCAGGCCAGGAACACTGAAGCTTTCTTT. This encodes CASSPQARNTEAFF.

This clone came up once. The rearrangement joins TRBV7-9 to TRBJ2-7; TRBD1 matches 7 bases. The V gene end was trimmed by 5 bases and the J gene end by 6 bases; junction bases not matched to a gene: 10. The CDR3 extends over 14 amino acids. Germline values: CDR1 SEHNR, CDR2 FQNEAQ (reference sequence). The CDR3 sequence is CASSPGGRPIEQYF. The CDR3, as DNA: TGTGCCAGCAGCCCAGGGGGAAGACCTATCGAGCAGTACTTC.

The chain recombines TRBV5-1 with TRBJ2-7; 7 bases map to TRBD1. Trimming cost V 0 bases and J 3 bases; bases outside gene matches: 3. Germline V gene sequence: CDR1 SGHRS, CDR2 YFSETQ. The CDR3 contains 14 residues. DNA of the CDR3: TGCGCCAGCAGCTTGGATGGGACAGACTACGAGCAGTACTTC. This codes for CASSLDGTDYEQYF.

The chain uses TRBV7-6 and TRBJ2-1; tentatively, D is TRBD1 (6 bases). Trimming left V 5 bases short and J 10 bases short, with 12 bases between. The germline CDR1 and CDR2 sequences are SGHVS and FNYEAQ. The CDR3 is made up of 12 amino acids. DNA for the CDR3: TGTGCCAGCAGCCCCCAAGGGGGAGAGCAGTTCTTC. Its translation is CASSPQGGEQFF.

V gene TRBV4-1 combines with J gene TRBJ2-7, with TRBD2 matching 7 bases. V lost 0 bases to trimming and J lost 5 bases; unmatched junction nucleotides: 7. Per the germline V gene, CDR1 is MGHRA and CDR2 is YSYEKL. The CDR3 contains 15 residues. CDR3: CASSQEWRELNEQYF. CDR3 in DNA: TGCGCCAGCAGCCAAGAGTGGCGGGAGCTAAACGAGCAGTACTTC.

The rearrangement uses TRBV5-1 and TRBJ2-7, with TRBD1 matching 8 bases. Per germline, CDR1 SGHRS and CDR2 YFSETQ. After removal of 4 bases from V and 3 bases from J, the junction contained 6 bases not matched to a gene. This CDR3 comprises 14 residues. This CDR3 is CASSPDRDLYEQYF. The CDR3 nucleotides read TGCGCCAGCAGCCCGGACAGGGATCTCTACGAGCAGTACTTC.

The gene calls are TRBV19 and TRBJ1-1; D call uncertain. The CDR3 spans 10 residues. V was pared by 10 bases and J by 8 bases, with 11 bases between. The germline V gene has CDR1 LNHDA and CDR2 SQIVND (reference sequence). In DNA form, the CDR3 reads TGTGCCACCCGGCCCGCCGAAGCTTTCTTT. It is translated as CATRPAEAFF.

The V call is TRBV7-8, the J call TRBJ2-3; possible D gene TRBD2, 6 bases. CDR1 is SGHVS, CDR2 FQNEAQ, per germline. This CDR3 has 15 amino acids. V lost 5 bases to trimming and J lost 4 bases, with 16 bases between them. The CDR3 DNA sequence: TGTGCCAGCAGCCCGGTGTGGGCGGGGTCAGATACGCAGTATTTT. This encodes CASSPVWAGSDTQYF.

This chain joins TRBV7-8 and TRBJ1-2; 8 bases are shared with TRBD1. The CDR3 spans 18 residues. J was trimmed by 0 bases and V by 1 base; bases with no gene match: 10. CDR1 SGHVS and CDR2 FQNEAQ come from the germline V gene. In DNA form, the CDR3 reads TGTGCCAGCAGCTTAGATAGCAGGGGGCAATTTCCTAACTATGGCTACACCTTC. This codes for CASSLDSRGQFPNYGYTF.

The V call is TRBV28, the J call TRBJ2-7; 7 bases align to TRBD1. CDR3 length equals 14 residues. From germline, CDR1 is MDHEN and CDR2 SYDVKM. The V gene end was trimmed by 5 bases and the J gene end by 2 bases; junction bases not matched to a gene: 6. Written as DNA, the CDR3 is TGTGCCAGCAGTACGCCGGGACAGACCTACGAGCAGTACTTC. As protein: CASSTPGQTYEQYF.